The T cell receptor (beta chain) under discussion was sequenced for a study of T cell responses to AZD1222 COVID-19 vaccine. V shed 8 bases and J shed 7 bases, with 11 bases lying between them. This CDR3 spans 12 amino acids. Generated by immunoSEQ multiplex PCR, the TCRdb table keeps only in-frame clones and is missing some. Counted here are tens of thousands of clones, roughly 84% occurring once; the ten biggest clones make up approximately 22%. About this clone itself: No antigen is known for it.

Study conclusions and caveats: Close to half of spike-specific TCRs reportedly recognize unmutated variant regions.

The receptor's source is an adult in good health. The gene calls are TRBV12-3 or TRBV12-4 and TRBJ1-4; a weak D match, TRBD1 (5 bases). The sequencing used peripheral blood, collected on day 0 of MenACWY control vaccination. The CDR3 sequence is CASRRVAEKLFF. The CDR3 DNA reads TGTGCCAGCCGCAGGGTAGCTGAAAAACTGTTTTTT.